The 13 T cell receptor beta chains below all came from one sample that was sequenced in a study of shared T cell receptors in the human thymus. The data were produced by immunoSEQ multiplex PCR, yet TCRdb's version contains in-frame clones alone and is incomplete. The sample holds 630,000 or so clones, 80% to 90% seen once. These same records also appear under a second study, on human thymus T cells.

The material sequenced was thymocytes. The receptors come from a boy younger than two with a congenital heart defect.

CDR3 DNA sequence: TGTGCCAGCAGCCCCGGGACTAGCGCAGATACGCAGTATTTT. Translated, it gives CASSPGTSADTQYF. J is TRBJ2-3 and V is TRBV11-2; TRBD2 aligns across 10 bases. The CDR3 length is 14 residues. Germline V gene data show CDR1 as SGHAT and CDR2 as FQNNGV. Trimming removed 5 bases from V and 4 bases from J; junction bases left unmatched: 3.

This CDR3 reads CASSPSGVCHGYTF. CDR3 coding DNA: TGTGCCAGCAGCCCCTCAGGGGTGTGCCATGGCTACACCTTC. The genes are TRBV6-5 and TRBJ1-2, with TRBD1 as a possible D gene (6 bases). Germline V CDR1 and CDR2: MNHEY, SVGAGI. Trimming removed 6 bases from V and 6 bases from J, with 17 bases in between. The CDR3 sequence is 14 residues long.

The chain is built from TRBV11-3 and TRBJ2-1; TRBD2 matches 11 bases. V lost 2 bases to trimming and J lost 9 bases; unmatched junction nucleotides: 21. The CDR3 is 20 residues long. CDR1 is SGHNT and CDR2 is YENEEA in the germline V gene. The CDR3 region has the DNA TGTGCCAGCAGCTTAAGGCGGCAGGGCGAAACTAGCGGGAGATTTGGTGAGCAGTTCTTC. It yields the protein CASSLRRQGETSGRFGEQFF.

The rearrangement uses TRBV19 and TRBJ2-5, with a weak D call TRBD2 (6 bases). Germline CDR1 LNHDA, CDR2 SQIVND (reference sequence). This CDR3 is built from 13 residues. V was trimmed by 3 bases and J by 7 bases, leaving 12 bases between them. This CDR3 reads CASSILEGSTQYF. The CDR3 DNA sequence: TGTGCCAGTAGTATTTTGGAGGGATCGACCCAGTACTTC.

The chain combines TRBV28 with TRBJ1-5; D is unclear. The CDR3 extends over 14 amino acids. Germline V lookup: CDR1 MDHEN, CDR2 SYDVKM. V lost 5 bases, J lost 5 bases, and 13 bases lay in between. The CDR3 bases are TGTGCCAGCAGTCAACCCGGTCGGGATCAGCCCCAGCATTTT. It translates to CASSQPGRDQPQHF.

The chain links TRBV2 to TRBJ2-1; 10 positions agree with TRBD2. The CDR3 is 16 residues long. CDR1 and CDR2 (germline): SNHLY, FYNNEI. J was trimmed by 6 bases and V by 1 base; bases with no gene match: 6. The chain's CDR3 is CASSEGSGRALNEQFF. The CDR3 DNA reads as TGTGCCAGCAGTGAAGGGAGCGGGAGGGCCCTCAATGAGCAGTTCTTC.

In its sample, this clone was seen once. The CDR3 end shows no conserved phenylalanine or tryptophan, and so a read error is likely. The limits of the CDR3 on the DNA are not certain, so only TCRdb's listed CDR3 is given. The chain couples TRBV20-1 to TRBJ1-1; no check of the table's D call, TRBD1, against the DNA was made. Germline V gene sequence: CDR1 DFQATT, CDR2 SNEGSKA (reference sequence). The CDR3 has 11 amino acids, counting both end residues. This chain's CDR3 is CSARINVAPPR.

J is TRBJ2-1 and V is TRBV13; TRBD2 might be the D (6 bases). The germline V gene encodes CDR1 PRHDT and CDR2 FYEKMQ (reference sequence). This CDR3 has 15 residues. V was clipped by 5 bases and J by 1 base, with 12 bases between them. The CDR3 nucleotides read TGTGCCAGCAGCCCAGCGGGTTTATCCTACAATGAGCAGTTCTTC. The encoded protein is CASSPAGLSYNEQFF. Full variable domain (remainder filled in from reference TRBV13 and TRBJ2-1): AAGVIQSPRHLIKEKRETATLKCYPIPRHDTVYWYQQGPGQDPQFLISFYEKMQSDKGSIPDRFSAQQFSDYHSELNMSSLELGDSALYFCASSPAGLSYNEQFFGPGTRLTVL.

In this sample, this clone turned up once. The chain is built from TRBV7-6 and TRBJ2-7, with D perhaps matching TRBD2 (6 bases). V was cut by 5 bases and J by 5 bases, with 13 bases left in between. Germline-derived CDR1 and CDR2 are SGHVS and FNYEAQ. The CDR3 totals 13 residues. The CDR3 loop reads CASSMGTANEQYF. For the CDR3, the DNA is TGTGCCAGCAGCATGGGGACTGCGAACGAGCAGTACTTC.

The chain has TRBV7-8 and TRBJ2-7, with 8 nucleotides matching TRBD1. CDR1 and CDR2 from the germline V gene are SGHVS and FQNEAQ. The CDR3 has 15 residues. With V trimmed by 6 bases and J by 3 bases, 10 bases remained unmatched. CDR3 sequence (DNA): TGTGCCAGCAGTCGGGGACAGGACAGCCACTACGAGCAGTACTTC. Residues: CASSRGQDSHYEQYF.

The J gene is TRBJ1-2, the V gene TRBV6-6, with unresolved D. The CDR3 is 14 amino acids. Germline V lookup: CDR1 MNHNY, CDR2 SVGAGI (reference sequence). Trimming took 6 bases from V and 4 from J, leaving 15 bases between them. The CDR3 reads CASSPVEGAYGYTF. The DNA of the CDR3 is TGTGCCAGCAGCCCCGTGGAGGGAGCCTATGGCTACACCTTC.

CDR3 loop: CASSTVAGEETQYF. Written as DNA, the CDR3 is TGTGCCAGTAGTACCGTAGCGGGAGAAGAGACCCAGTACTTC. The V and J genes are TRBV19 and TRBJ2-5; TRBD2 matches 9 bases. Trimming removed 4 bases from V and 3 bases from J; junction bases left unmatched: 3. This CDR3 is built from 14 residues. Germline CDR1 and CDR2: LNHDA and SQIVND (reference sequence).

V gene TRBV30 combines with J gene TRBJ2-2; TRBD1 matches at 8 bases. The CDR3 is 16 residues long. With 4 bases clipped from V and 1 base from J, the junction kept 8 bases outside the gene matches. CDR1 and CDR2 (germline): GTSNPN, SVGIG (reference sequence). The CDR3 bases are TGTGCCTGGATGGAGACAGGGGACTGGAACACCGGGGAGCTGTTTTTT. It specifies CAWMETGDWNTGELFF.